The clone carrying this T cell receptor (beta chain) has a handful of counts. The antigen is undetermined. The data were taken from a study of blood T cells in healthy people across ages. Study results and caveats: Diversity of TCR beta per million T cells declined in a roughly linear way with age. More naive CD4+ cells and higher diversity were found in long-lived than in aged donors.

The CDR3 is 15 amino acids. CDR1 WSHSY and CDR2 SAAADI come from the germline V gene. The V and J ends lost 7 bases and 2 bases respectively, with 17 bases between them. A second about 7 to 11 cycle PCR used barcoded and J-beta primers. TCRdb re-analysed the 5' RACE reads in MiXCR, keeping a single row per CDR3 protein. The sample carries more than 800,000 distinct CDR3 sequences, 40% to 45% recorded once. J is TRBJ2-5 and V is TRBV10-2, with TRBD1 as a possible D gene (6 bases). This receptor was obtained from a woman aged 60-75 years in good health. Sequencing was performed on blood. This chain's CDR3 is CASTVAGVGQETQYF. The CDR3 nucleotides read TGCGCCAGCACGGTGGCAGGGGTTGGGCAAGAGACCCAGTACTTC.